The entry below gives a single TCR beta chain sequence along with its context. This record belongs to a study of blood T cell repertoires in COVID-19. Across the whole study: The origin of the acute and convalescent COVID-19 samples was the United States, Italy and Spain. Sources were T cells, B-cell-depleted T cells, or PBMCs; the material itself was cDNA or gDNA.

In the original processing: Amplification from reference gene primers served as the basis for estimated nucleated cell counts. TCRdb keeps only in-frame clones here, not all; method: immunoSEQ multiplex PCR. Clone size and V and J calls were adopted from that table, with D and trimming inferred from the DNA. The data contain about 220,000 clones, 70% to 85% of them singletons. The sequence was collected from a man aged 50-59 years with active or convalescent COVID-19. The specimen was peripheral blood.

CDR3 DNA: TGCAGCGGCTTGGCAGACCAAGAGACCCAGTACTTC. This gives the protein CSGLADQETQYF. The chain uses TRBV29-1 and TRBJ2-5, with D unclear. Germline lookup yields CDR1 SQVTM and CDR2 ANQGSEA. The ends were cut back, 7 bases at V and 0 bases at J, with 9 bases in the middle. The CDR3 has 12 residues.